Presented here are 5 T cell receptor beta chains from one specimen sequenced in a study of CD8 T cells in ankylosing spondylitis. One entry per CDR3 protein, called by TCRdb with MiXCR from the 5' RACE reads. Of 250,000 or so distinct CDR3 sequences listed, more than 20% were seen once; the top ten hold around 0.64%. The sequencing sample was made of blood, either unsorted or a sorted T cell fraction (not recorded which). These receptors all stem from a male donor with ankylosing spondylitis or in good health (not recorded which).

This clonotype has just a few counts. The junction does not match germline at one end; this may be a read error. The gene calls are TRBV2 and TRBJ2-1, with 7 bases aligning to TRBD1. Germline CDR1 and CDR2: SNHLY and FYNNEI. The CDR3 is 19 amino acids. In nucleotides, the CDR3 is TGTGCCATCAGTTTGGCACAGGGGATCCCCCTAAATACCTACAATGAGCAGTTCTTC. As protein: CAISLAQGIPLNTYNEQFF.

This clonotype was seen ten or more times. The chain combines TRBV12-3 or TRBV12-4 with TRBJ1-1; D ambiguous. The CDR3 has 13 residues. The V end was cut by 6 bases, the J end by 4 bases, with 12 bases between. As DNA, the CDR3 is TGTGCCAGCAGGCTAAACTGGTTCACTGAAGCTTTCTTT. Its protein is CASRLNWFTEAFF.

The V and J genes are TRBV3-1 and TRBJ2-7; 9 bases are a match to TRBD1. Germline CDR1 is LGHDT and CDR2 is YNNKEL (reference sequence). With 0 bases clipped from V and 2 bases from J, the junction kept 5 bases outside the gene matches. This CDR3 is built from 16 residues. This CDR3 reads CASSQDRGTGTYEQYF. CDR3 nucleotides: TGTGCCAGCAGCCAAGATAGGGGGACAGGGACCTACGAGCAGTACTTC.

The sample holds a few counts of this clonotype. The rearrangement links TRBV29-1 to TRBJ2-2; D remains unclear. From germline, CDR1 is SQVTM and CDR2 ANQGSEA. The CDR3 runs to 13 residues. CDR3 sequence: CVGRSLNTGELFF. CDR3 coding DNA: TGCGTAGGACGGTCATTGAACACCGGGGAGCTGTTTTTT.

The V and J genes are TRBV20-1 and TRBJ1-2; tentative D call: TRBD1 (5 bases). Germline-derived CDR1 and CDR2 are DFQATT and SNEGSKA (reference sequence). The length of the CDR3 is 13 residues. The V gene lost 1 base and the J gene lost 2 bases, with 8 bases spanning the gap. CDR3 coding DNA: TGCAGTGCTAGAGTGGGGGAGAACTATGGCTACACCTTC. This gives the protein CSARVGENYGYTF.